This TCR beta chain is from a study of T cells expressing NK-cell markers. Across the whole study: All TCR beta repertoires analysed originated from sorted CD3+CD56+NKG2C+, CD3+CD56+NKG2C- and CD3+CD56-NKG2C+ T cells. Among eight sequenced donors, seven carried HCMV seropositivity while one was seronegative.

TCRdb reprocessed the 5' RACE reads and stores each CDR3 protein as one record, lacking DNA. The data show around 470,000 distinct CDR3 sequences, and the top ten clones hold 1.4%. Notes on this clonotype: The antigen is not known.

Findings and limits, study-wide: NKG2C+ dominant clonotypes from several donors made up about 1.0-8% of CD8+ T cells. Leadership of the CD3+CD56-NKG2C+ fraction also belonged to these clonotypes in a handful of donors.

The CDR3 length is 15 residues. CDR1 LGHNT and CDR2 FRNRAP come from the germline V gene. The sequence derives from a woman aged 45-60 years in good health. Material: blood T cells: a sorted CD56 or NKG2C T cell subset, CD4+ or CD8+ T cells, or bulk PBMC T cells (not recorded which). The chain uses TRBV12-5 and TRBJ2-3. The chain's CDR3 is CASGPDGISTDTQYF.